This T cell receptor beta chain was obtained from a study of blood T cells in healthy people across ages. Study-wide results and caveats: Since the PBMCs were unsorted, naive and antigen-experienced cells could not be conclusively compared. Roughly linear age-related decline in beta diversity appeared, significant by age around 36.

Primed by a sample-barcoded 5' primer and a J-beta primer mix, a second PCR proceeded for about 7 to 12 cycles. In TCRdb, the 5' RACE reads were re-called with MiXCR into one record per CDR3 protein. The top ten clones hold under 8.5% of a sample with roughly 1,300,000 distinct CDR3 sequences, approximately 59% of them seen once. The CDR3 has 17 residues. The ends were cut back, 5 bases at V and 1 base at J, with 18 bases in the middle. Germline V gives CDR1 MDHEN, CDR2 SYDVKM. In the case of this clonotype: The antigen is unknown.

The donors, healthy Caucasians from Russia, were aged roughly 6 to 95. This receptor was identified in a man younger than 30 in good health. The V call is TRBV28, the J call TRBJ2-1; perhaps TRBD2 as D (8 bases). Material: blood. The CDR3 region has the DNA TGTGCCAGCAGTCCCCCGGGAGGGGGCGGATCCTACAATGAGCAGTTCTTC. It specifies CASSPPGGGGSYNEQFF.